A selection of T cell receptor beta chains follows, all from one sample in a study of T cells in Graves' hyperthyroidism and ophthalmopathy. TCRdb processed the multiplex PCR reads anew with MiXCR; each CDR3 protein has one entry. Of more than 300,000 distinct CDR3 sequences in the sample, about 14% are singletons; the top ten hold around 25%. The specimen sequenced was blood. The receptor set was obtained from a woman in her twenties or thirties with Graves' hyperthyroidism. Both conserved end residues are trimmed from each CDR3.

>TRBV20-1|TRBJ2-4
SASYLLAKNIQY
>TRBV29-1|TRBJ2-7
SVDLGQGYEQY
>TRBV2|TRBJ2-4
ASSFDRGLAKNIQY
>TRBV28|TRBJ1-2
ASRTGTVPYGYT
>TRBV20-1|TRBJ2-7
RPQGDRTYEQY
>TRBV6-1|TRBJ2-3
ASSEALGHGVNTQY
>TRBV6-1|TRBJ1-1
ASTRDRVGTEAF
>TRBV19|TRBJ2-7
ASSISRGYEQY
>TRBV6-2/TRBV6-3|TRBJ2-3
ASRGGGAVTDTQY
>TRBV20-1|TRBJ2-2
SASPGTGELF
>TRBV27|TRBJ1-4
ASSPGTAVEKLF
>TRBV12-3/TRBV12-4|TRBJ2-2
ASSLRNVLFGELF
>TRBV18|TRBJ2-1
ASSPDRQAYNEQF
>TRBV2|TRBJ2-7
ASSAGDEQY
>TRBV27|TRBJ1-1
ASSFSRYTEAF
>TRBV20-1|TRBJ2-3
SARDVLAGVGDTQY
>TRBV7-2|TRBJ2-5
ASSYPGREGETQY
>TRBV28|TRBJ2-2
ASSYPTGRSNTGELF
>TRBV28|TRBJ1-5
ASSLHRVSNQPQH
>TRBV24-1|TRBJ2-7
ATSETGTGSYEQY
>TRBV29-1|TRBJ1-1
SVGGVKPTPTSTEAF
>TRBV24-1|TRBJ2-1
ATSDPDSFNEQF
>TRBV12-3/TRBV12-4|TRBJ2-1
ASSSGDNEQF
>TRBV12-3/TRBV12-4|TRBJ2-7
ASSPTVTVGEQY
>TRBV2|TRBJ1-2
ASSVVRTYGYT
>TRBV12-3/TRBV12-4|TRBJ2-2
ASSWGHRNTGELF
>TRBV11-2|TRBJ2-7
ASSQDTGQQGYEQY
>TRBV10-1|TRBJ1-4
ASSDRINEKLF
>TRBV12-3/TRBV12-4|TRBJ1-5
ASSSSPLGGALDPQH
>TRBV7-8|TRBJ1-5
ASSRGTGSNQPQH
>TRBV30|TRBJ1-5
AWSPPTGPGNQPQH
>TRBV19|TRBJ2-7
ATKDRGVYEQY
>TRBV3-1|TRBJ2-7
ASSRLAGGGPSYEQY
>TRBV6-6|TRBJ1-2
ASSYRQGEDGYT
>TRBV15|TRBJ1-2
ATSPTRPNYGYT
>TRBV24-1|TRBJ2-1
ATRNGTPF
>TRBV7-2|TRBJ1-2
ASSLAEPQGGYGYT
>TRBV7-2|TRBJ2-3
ASSSDGTSASTDTQY
>TRBV2|TRBJ2-7
ASIPPTPPYEQY
>TRBV19|TRBJ2-7
ASSINPSPYEQY
>TRBV25-1|TRBJ1-1
ASSEYRGTEAF
>TRBV12-3/TRBV12-4|TRBJ2-7
ASQGGSNYEQY
>TRBV6-1|TRBJ2-7
ASSEAMGQGSYEQY
>TRBV12-3/TRBV12-4|TRBJ1-3
ASSLRGAGNTIY
>TRBV11-2|TRBJ2-2
ASSFTEGLYTGELF